The 4 T cell receptor beta chains below all came from one sample that was sequenced in a study of blood T cells in healthy people across ages. A second PCR, run for about 6 to 12 cycles, used a sample-barcoded 5' primer plus a J-beta primer mix. Each CDR3 protein is one row after TCRdb ran MiXCR on the 5' RACE reads. In the table there are fewer than 900,000 distinct CDR3 sequences, 40% to 45% of which are singletons. The source material was blood. These receptors came from a woman between 55 and 75 years old in good health.

This clonotype has a handful of counts. The chain uses TRBV6-2 or TRBV6-3 and TRBJ2-7; 11 bases are a match to TRBD2. Germline lookup yields CDR1 MNHEY and CDR2 SVGEGT. CDR3 length: 16 amino acids. The V and J ends lost 6 bases and 7 bases, in that order; junction bases with no gene match: 14. The CDR3 nucleotides read TGTGCCAGCAGGATAGCGGGAGGGAGCTCCTACAATGAGCAGTACTTC. As protein: CASRIAGGSSYNEQYF.

The chain couples TRBV12-3 or TRBV12-4 to TRBJ2-1; TRBD2 matches at 13 bases. The CDR3 sequence is 14 residues long. V gave up 11 bases and J gave up 10 bases; unmatched junction bases: 11. The CDR3 DNA follows: TGTGCCGGCAAGACGGGACTAGCGGGGTTGGAGCAGTTCTTC. The encoded protein is CAGKTGLAGLEQFF.

For this clonotype: A much larger clone differs by one base, so this may be a read error. The CDR3 loop is CSASRASSGGANEQYF. In DNA form, the CDR3 reads TGCAGTGCTAGTAGAGCTTCCAGCGGGGGGGCGAATGAGCAGTACTTC. The rearrangement joins TRBV20-1 to TRBJ2-5; 10 positions agree with TRBD2. After removal of 3 bases from V and 11 bases from J, the junction contained 18 bases not matched to a gene. The CDR3 totals 16 residues. Germline assignment: CDR1 DFQATT and CDR2 SNEGSKA (reference sequence).

The chain carries TRBV11-1 and TRBJ2-3; 7 bases fit TRBD1. Germline assignment: CDR1 SGHAT and CDR2 FQDESV (reference sequence). V trimming: 5 bases; J trimming: 0 bases; junction bases outside the gene matches: 8. This CDR3 has 16 amino acids. This CDR3 is CASSRRTGFSTDTQYF. In nucleotides, the CDR3 is TGTGCCAGCAGCCGAAGGACAGGTTTTAGCACAGATACGCAGTATTTT.